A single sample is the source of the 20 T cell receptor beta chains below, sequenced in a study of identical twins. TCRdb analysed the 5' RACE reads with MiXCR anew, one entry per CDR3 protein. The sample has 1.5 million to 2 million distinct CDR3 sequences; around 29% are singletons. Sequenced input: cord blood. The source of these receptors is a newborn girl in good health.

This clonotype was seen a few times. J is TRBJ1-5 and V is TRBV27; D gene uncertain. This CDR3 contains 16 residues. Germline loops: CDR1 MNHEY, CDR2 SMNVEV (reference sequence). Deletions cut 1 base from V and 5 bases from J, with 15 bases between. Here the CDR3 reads CASSLYGQQAHQPQHF. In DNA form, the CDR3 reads TGTGCCAGCAGTTTATACGGCCAGCAGGCTCATCAGCCCCAGCATTTT.

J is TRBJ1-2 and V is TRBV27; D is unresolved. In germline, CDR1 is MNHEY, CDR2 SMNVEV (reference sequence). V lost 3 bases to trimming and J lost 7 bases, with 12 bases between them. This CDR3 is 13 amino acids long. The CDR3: CASSLGPRSGYTF. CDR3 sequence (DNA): TGTGCCAGCAGTTTGGGTCCGAGGAGTGGCTACACCTTC.

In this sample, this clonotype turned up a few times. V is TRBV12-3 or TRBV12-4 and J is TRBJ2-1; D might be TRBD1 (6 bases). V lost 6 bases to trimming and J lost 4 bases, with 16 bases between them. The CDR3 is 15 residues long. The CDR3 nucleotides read TGTGCCAGCAGCCACAGGGTCCCAATATACAATGAGCAGTTCTTC. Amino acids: CASSHRVPIYNEQFF.

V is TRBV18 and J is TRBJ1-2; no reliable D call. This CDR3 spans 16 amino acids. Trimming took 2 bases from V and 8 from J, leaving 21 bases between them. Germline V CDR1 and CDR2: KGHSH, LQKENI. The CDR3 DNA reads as TGTGCCAGCTCACCAGGGAACGTATTTGGGTGGAAAGGCTACACCTTC. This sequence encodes CASSPGNVFGWKGYTF.

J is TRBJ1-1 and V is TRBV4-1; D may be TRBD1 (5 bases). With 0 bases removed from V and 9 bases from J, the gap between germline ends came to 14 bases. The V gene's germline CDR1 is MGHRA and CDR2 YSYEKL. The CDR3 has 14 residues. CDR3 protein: CASSQDRAGQKAFF. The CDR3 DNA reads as TGCGCCAGCAGCCAAGACAGGGCAGGGCAAAAAGCTTTCTTT.

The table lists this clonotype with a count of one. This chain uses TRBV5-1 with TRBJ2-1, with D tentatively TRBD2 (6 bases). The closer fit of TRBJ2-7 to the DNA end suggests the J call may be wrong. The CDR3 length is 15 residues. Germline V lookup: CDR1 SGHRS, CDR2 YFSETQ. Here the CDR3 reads CASSPRRDSYNEQYF. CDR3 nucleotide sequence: TGCGCCAGCAGCCCTCGGCGGGATTCCTACAATGAGCAGTACTTC.

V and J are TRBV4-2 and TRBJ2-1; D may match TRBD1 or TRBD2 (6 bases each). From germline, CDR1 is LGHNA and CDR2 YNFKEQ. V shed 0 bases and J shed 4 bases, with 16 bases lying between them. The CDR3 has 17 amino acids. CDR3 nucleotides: TGTGCCAGCAGCCAAGATCGTGGGGGGCCGGTTTACAATGAGCAGTTCTTC. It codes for CASSQDRGGPVYNEQFF.

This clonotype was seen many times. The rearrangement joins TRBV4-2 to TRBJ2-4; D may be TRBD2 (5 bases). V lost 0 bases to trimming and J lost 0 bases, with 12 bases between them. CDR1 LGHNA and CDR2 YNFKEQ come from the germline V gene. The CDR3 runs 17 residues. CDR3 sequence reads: CASSQEATRLAKNIQYF. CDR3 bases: TGTGCCAGCAGCCAAGAGGCTACTAGATTAGCCAAAAACATTCAGTACTTC.

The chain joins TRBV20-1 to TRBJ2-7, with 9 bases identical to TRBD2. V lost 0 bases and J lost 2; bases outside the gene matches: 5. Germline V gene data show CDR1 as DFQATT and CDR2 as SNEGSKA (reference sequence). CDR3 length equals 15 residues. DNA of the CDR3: TGCAGTGCTAGAGAAGCGGGGGGACCTACCTACGAGCAGTACTTC. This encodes CSAREAGGPTYEQYF.

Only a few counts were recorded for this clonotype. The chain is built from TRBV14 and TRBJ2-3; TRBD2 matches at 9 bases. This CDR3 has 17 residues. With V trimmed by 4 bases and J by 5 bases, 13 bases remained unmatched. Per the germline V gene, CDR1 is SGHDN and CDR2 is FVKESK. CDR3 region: CASSRPSLAGLVDTQYF. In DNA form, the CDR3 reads TGTGCCAGCAGCCGCCCGTCTCTAGCGGGGCTAGTAGATACGCAGTATTTT.

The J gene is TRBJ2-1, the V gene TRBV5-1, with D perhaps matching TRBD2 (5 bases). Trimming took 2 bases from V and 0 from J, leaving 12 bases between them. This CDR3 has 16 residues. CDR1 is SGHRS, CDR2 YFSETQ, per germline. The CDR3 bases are TGCGCCAGCAGCTTCTCAACGGGGAGCTCCTACAATGAGCAGTTCTTC. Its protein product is CASSFSTGSSYNEQFF.

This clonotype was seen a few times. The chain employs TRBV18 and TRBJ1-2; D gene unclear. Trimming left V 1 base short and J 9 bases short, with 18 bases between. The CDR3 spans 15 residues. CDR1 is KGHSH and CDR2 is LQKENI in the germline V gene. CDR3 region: CASSPLFQELMSYTF. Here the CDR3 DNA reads TGTGCCAGCTCACCACTCTTCCAAGAGCTGATGAGCTACACCTTC.

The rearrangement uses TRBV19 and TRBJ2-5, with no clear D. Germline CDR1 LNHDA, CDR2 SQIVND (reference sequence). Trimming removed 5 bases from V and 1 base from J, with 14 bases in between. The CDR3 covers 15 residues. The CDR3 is CASSRNRALQETQYF. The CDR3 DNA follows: TGTGCCAGTAGTCGGAACAGAGCTCTCCAAGAGACCCAGTACTTC.

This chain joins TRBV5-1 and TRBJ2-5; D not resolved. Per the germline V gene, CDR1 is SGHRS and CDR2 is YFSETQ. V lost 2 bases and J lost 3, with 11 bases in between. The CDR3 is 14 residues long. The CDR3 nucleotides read TGCGCCAGCAGCTTTGGGGAAGTAAAAGAGACCCAGTACTTC. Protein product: CASSFGEVKETQYF.

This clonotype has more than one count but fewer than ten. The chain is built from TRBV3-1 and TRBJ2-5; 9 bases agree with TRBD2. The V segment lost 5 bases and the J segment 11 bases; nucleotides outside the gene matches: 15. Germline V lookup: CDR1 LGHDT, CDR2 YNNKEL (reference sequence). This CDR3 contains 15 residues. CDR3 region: CASSRISGGSGLQYF. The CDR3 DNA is TGTGCCAGCAGCAGAATTAGCGGGGGCTCCGGTCTTCAGTACTTC.

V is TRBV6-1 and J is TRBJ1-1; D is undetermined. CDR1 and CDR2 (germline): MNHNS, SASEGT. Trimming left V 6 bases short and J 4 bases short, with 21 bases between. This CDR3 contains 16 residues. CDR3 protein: CASRRRVNYEVTEAFF. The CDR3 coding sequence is TGTGCCAGCAGGAGGCGGGTGAATTATGAAGTCACTGAAGCTTTCTTT.

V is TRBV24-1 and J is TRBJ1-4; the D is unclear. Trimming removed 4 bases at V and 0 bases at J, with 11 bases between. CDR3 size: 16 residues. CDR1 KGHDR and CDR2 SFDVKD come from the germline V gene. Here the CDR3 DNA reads TGTGCCACCAGTGACCCCAAAACGGCAACTAATGAAAAACTGTTTTTT. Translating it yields CATSDPKTATNEKLFF.

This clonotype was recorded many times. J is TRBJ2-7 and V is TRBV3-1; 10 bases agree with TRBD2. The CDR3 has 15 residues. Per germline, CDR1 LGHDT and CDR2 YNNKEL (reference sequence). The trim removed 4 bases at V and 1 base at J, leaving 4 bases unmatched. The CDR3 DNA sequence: TGTGCCAGCAGCCGCCGACTAGCGGGTTCCTACGAGCAGTACTTC. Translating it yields CASSRRLAGSYEQYF.

CDR3 DNA sequence: TGTGCCATCAGTGAGTTAGGGGTCAGCAATCAGCCCCAGCATTTT. Residues: CAISELGVSNQPQHF. The chain carries TRBV10-3 and TRBJ1-5, with a possible D match to TRBD1 (5 bases). This CDR3 has 15 amino acids. Germline V CDR1 and CDR2: ENHRY, SYGVKD. Trimming cost V 1 base and J 1 base, with 8 bases left between them.

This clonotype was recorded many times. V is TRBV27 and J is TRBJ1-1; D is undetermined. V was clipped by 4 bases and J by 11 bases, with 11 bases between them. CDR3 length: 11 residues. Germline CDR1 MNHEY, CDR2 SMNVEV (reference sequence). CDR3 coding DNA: TGTGCCAGCAGTTCTGGGCCAAGGGCTTTCTTT. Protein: CASSSGPRAFF.